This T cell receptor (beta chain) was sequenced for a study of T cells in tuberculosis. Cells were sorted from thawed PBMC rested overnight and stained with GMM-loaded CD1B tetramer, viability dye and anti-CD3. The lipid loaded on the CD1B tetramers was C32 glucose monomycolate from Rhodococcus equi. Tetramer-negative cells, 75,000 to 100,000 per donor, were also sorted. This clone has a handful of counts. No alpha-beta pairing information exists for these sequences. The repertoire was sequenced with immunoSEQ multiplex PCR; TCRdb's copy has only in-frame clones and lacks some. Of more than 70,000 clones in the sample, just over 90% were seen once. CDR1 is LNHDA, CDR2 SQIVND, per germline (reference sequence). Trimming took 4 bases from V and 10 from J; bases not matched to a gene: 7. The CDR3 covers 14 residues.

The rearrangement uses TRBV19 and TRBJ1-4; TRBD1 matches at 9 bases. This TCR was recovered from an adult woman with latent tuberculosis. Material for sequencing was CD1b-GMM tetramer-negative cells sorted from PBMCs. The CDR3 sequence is CASSTGTGMGKLFF. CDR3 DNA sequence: TGTGCCAGTAGTACCGGGACAGGGATGGGAAAACTGTTTTTT.